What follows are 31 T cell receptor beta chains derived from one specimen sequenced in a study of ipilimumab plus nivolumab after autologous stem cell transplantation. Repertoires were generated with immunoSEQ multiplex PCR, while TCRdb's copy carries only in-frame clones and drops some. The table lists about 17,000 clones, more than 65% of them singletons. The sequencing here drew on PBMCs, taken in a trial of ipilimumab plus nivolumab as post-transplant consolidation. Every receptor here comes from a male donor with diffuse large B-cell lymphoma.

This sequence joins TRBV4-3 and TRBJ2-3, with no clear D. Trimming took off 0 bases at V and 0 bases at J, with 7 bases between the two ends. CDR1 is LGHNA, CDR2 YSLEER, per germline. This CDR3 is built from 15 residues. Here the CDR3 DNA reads TGCGCCAGCAGCCAAGAAGGAACTAGCACAGATACGCAGTATTTT. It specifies CASSQEGTSTDTQYF.

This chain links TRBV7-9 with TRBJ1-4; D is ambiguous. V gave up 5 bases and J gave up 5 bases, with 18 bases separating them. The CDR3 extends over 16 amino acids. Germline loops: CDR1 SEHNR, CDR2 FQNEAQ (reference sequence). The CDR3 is CASSLYGWTDNEKLFF. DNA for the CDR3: TGTGCCAGCAGCCTTTACGGGTGGACTGACAATGAAAAACTGTTTTTT.

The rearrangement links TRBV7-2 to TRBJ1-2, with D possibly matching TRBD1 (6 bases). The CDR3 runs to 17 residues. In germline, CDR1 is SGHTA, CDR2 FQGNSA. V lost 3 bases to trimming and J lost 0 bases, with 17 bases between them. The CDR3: CASSFLGGQATNYGYTF. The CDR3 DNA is TGTGCCAGCAGCTTCCTGGGGGGGCAGGCGACTAACTATGGCTACACCTTC.

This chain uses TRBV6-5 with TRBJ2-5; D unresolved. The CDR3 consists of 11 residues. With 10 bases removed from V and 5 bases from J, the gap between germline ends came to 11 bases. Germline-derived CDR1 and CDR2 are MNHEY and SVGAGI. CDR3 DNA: TGTGCCACCCAAGTCGGGGAGACCCAGTACTTC. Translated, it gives CATQVGETQYF.

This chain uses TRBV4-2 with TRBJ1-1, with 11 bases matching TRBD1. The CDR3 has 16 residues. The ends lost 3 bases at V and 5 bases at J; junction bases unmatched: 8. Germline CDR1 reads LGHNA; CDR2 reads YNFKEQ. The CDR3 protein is CASSQGTGGSGTEAFF. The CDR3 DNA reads TGTGCCAGCAGCCAGGGGACAGGGGGTTCGGGGACTGAAGCTTTCTTT.

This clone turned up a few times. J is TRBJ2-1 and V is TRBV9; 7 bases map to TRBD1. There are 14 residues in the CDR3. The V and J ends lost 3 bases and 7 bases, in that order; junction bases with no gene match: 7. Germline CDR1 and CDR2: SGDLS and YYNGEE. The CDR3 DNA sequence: TGTGCCAGCAGCGAGAGACAGGGTCAGAATGAGCAGTTCTTC. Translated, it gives CASSERQGQNEQFF.

The CDR3 DNA reads TGTGCCAGCAGCGTAGATCTGGGGGCAACTTACGAGCAGTACTTC. Its translation is CASSVDLGATYEQYF. The chain is built from TRBV9 and TRBJ2-7; D might be TRBD1 (6 bases). V was pared by 0 bases and J by 4 bases, with 14 bases between. This CDR3 contains 15 residues. The germline V gene has CDR1 SGDLS and CDR2 YYNGEE.

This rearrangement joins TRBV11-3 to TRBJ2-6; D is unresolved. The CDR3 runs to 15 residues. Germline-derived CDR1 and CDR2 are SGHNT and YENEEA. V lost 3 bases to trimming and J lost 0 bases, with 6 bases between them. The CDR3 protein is CASSLRFSGANVLTF. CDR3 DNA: TGTGCCAGCAGCTTGCGGTTCTCTGGGGCCAACGTCCTGACTTTC. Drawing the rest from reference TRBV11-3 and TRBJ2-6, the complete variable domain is EAGVVQSPRYKIIEKKQPVAFWCNPISGHNTLYWYLQNLGQGPELLIRYENEEAVDDSQLPKDRFSAERLKGVDSTLKIQPAELGDSAVYLCASSLRFSGANVLTFGAGSRLTVL.

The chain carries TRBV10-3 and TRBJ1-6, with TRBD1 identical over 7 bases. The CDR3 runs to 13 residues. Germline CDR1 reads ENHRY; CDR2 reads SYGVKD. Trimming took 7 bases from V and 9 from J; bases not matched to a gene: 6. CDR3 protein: CAIKGGGGSPLHF. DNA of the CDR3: TGTGCCATCAAAGGAGGGGGCGGTTCACCCCTCCACTTT.

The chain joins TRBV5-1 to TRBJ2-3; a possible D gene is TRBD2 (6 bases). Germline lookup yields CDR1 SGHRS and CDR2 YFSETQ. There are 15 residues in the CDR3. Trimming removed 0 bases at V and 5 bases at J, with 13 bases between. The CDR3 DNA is TGCGCCAGCAGCTTGGCCGGGACTGTGGGAGATACGCAGTATTTT. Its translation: CASSLAGTVGDTQYF.

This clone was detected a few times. The CDR3 reads CASSPGPGGSYNSPLHF. DNA of the CDR3: TGTGCCAGCTCACCTGGACCCGGCGGCTCCTATAATTCACCCCTCCACTTT. The J gene is TRBJ1-6, the V gene TRBV18; no reliable D call. Germline V CDR1 and CDR2: KGHSH, LQKENI. The CDR3 is 17 amino acids. V lost 3 bases, J lost 0 bases, and 12 bases lay in between.

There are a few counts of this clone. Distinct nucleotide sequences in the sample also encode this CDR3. Here the CDR3 reads CASRGDSSYEQYF. The CDR3 DNA follows: TGTGCCAGCAGGGGGGACAGCTCCTACGAGCAGTACTTC. The rearrangement links TRBV27 to TRBJ2-7, with 7 bases aligning to TRBD1. The V gene's germline CDR1 is MNHEY and CDR2 SMNVEV (reference sequence). V trimming: 6 bases; J trimming: 0 bases; junction bases outside the gene matches: 2. This CDR3 has 13 amino acids.

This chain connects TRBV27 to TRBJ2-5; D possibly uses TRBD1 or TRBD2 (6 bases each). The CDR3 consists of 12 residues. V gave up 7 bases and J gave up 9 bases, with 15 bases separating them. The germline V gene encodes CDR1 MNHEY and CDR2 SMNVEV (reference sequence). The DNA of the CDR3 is TGTGCCAGCACCGGGGAGGACAGCGCCCAGTACTTC. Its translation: CASTGEDSAQYF.

For the CDR3, the DNA is TGTGCCAGCAGCCCCCTGTGGGGGGGACACACAGATACGCAGTATTTT. Protein product: CASSPLWGGHTDTQYF. The V and J genes are TRBV9 and TRBJ2-3, with D maybe TRBD2 (7 bases). CDR1 is SGDLS and CDR2 is YYNGEE in the germline V gene. The CDR3 totals 16 residues. Trimming stripped 4 bases from V and 2 bases from J, with 17 bases between.

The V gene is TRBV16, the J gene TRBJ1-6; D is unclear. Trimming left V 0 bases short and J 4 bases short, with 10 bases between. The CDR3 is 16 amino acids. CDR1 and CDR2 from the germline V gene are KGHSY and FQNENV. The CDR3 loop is CASSQSLGSYNSPLHF. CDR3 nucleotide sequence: TGTGCCAGCAGCCAATCGCTGGGGTCGTATAATTCACCCCTCCACTTT.

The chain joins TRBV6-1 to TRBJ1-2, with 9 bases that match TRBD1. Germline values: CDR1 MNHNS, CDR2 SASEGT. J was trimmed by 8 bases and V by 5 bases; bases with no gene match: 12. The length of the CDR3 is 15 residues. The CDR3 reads CASSRRTGVTEGYTF. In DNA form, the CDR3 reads TGTGCCAGCAGTAGGAGGACAGGGGTAACAGAGGGCTACACCTTC.

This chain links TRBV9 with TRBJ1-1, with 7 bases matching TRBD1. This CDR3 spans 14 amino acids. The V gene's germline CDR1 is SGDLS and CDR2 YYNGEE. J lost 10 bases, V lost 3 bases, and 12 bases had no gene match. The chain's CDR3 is CASSEGDHRGLAFF. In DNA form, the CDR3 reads TGTGCCAGCAGCGAGGGGGACCACAGGGGCTTAGCTTTCTTT. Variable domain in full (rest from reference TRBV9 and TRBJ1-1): DSGVTQTPKHLITATGQRVTLRCSPRSGDLSVYWYQQSLDQGLQFLIQYYNGEERAKGNILERFSAQQFPDLHSELNLSSLELGDSALYFCASSEGDHRGLAFFGQGTRLTVV.

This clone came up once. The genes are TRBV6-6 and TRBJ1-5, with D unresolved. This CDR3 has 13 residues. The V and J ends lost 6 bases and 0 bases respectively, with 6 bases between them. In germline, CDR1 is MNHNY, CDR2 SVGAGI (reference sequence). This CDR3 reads CASSGNSNQPQHF. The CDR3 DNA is TGTGCCAGCAGCGGAAATAGCAATCAGCCCCAGCATTTT.

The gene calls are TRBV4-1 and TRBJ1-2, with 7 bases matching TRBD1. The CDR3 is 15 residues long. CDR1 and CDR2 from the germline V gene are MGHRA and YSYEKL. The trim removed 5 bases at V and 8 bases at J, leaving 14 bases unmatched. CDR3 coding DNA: TGCGCCAGCAGCTCCCCCCCGAAAGGGGGCGACGGCTACACCTTC. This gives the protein CASSSPPKGGDGYTF.

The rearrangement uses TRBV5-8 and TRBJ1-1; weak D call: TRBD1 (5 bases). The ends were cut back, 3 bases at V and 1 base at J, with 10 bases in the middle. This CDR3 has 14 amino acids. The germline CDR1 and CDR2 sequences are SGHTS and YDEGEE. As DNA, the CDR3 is TGTGCCAGCAGCTCGGGACTTACGAACACTGAAGCTTTCTTT. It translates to CASSSGLTNTEAFF.

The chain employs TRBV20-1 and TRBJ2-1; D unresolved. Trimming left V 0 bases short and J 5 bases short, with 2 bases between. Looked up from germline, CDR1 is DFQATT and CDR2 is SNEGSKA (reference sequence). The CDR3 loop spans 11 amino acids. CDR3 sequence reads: CSAREDNEQFF. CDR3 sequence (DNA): TGCAGTGCTAGAGAAGACAATGAGCAGTTCTTC.

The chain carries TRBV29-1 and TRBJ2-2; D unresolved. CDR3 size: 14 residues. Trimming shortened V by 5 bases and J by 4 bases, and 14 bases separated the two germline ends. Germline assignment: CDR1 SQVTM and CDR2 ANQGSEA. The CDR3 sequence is CSVLQERFTGELFF. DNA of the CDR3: TGCAGCGTTCTGCAGGAGAGGTTCACCGGGGAGCTGTTTTTT.

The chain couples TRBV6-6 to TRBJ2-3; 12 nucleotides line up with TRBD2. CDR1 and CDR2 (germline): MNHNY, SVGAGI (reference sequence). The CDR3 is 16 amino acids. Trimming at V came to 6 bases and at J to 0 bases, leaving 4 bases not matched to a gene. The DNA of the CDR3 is TGTGCCAGCAGATTACTAGCGGGGGGTAGCACAGATACGCAGTATTTT. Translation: CASRLLAGGSTDTQYF.

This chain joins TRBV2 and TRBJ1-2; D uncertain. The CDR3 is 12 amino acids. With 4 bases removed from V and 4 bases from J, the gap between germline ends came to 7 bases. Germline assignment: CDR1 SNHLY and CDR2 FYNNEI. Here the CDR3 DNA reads TGTGCCAGCAGTGGACGGTCCTATGGCTACACCTTC. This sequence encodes CASSGRSYGYTF.

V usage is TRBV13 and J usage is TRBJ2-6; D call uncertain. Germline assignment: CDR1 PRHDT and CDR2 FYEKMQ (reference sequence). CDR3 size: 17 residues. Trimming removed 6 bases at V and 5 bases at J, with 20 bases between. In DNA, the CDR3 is TGTGCCAGCAGATTCATGCGAGTACAAAGTCGGGCCAACGTCCTGACTTTC. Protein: CASRFMRVQSRANVLTF.

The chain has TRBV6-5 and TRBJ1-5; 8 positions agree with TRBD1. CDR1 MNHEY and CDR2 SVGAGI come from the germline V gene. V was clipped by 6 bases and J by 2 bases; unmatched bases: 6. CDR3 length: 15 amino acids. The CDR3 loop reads CASSRTGGGNQPQHF. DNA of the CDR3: TGTGCCAGCAGCCGCACAGGGGGTGGCAATCAGCCCCAGCATTTT.

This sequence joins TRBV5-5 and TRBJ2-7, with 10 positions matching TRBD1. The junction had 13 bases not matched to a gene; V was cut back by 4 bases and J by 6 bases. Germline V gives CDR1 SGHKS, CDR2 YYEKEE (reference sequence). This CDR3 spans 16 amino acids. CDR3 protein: CASSQGVGDRGPEQYF. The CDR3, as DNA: TGTGCCAGCAGCCAAGGTGTAGGGGACAGGGGCCCCGAGCAGTACTTC. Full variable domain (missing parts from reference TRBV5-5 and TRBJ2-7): DAGVTQSPTHLIKTRGQQVTLRCSPISGHKSVSWYQQVLGQGPQFIFQYYEKEERGRGNFPDRFSARQFPNYSSELNVNALLLGDSALYLCASSQGVGDRGPEQYFGPGTRLTVT.

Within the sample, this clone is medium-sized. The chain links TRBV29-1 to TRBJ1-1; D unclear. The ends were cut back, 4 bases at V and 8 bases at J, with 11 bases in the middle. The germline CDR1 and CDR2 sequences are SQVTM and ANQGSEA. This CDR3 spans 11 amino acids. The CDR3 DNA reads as TGCAGCGTTGGCATGACCGGGGAAGCTTTCTTT. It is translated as CSVGMTGEAFF.

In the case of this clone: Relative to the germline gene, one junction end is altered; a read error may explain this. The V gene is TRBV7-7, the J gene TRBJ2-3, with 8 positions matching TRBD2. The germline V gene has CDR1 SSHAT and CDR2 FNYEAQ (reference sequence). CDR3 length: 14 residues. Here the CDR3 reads CASSPPGGEDTQYF. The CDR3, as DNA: TGTGCTAGCAGCCCCCCCGGGGGGGAAGATACGCAGTATTTT.

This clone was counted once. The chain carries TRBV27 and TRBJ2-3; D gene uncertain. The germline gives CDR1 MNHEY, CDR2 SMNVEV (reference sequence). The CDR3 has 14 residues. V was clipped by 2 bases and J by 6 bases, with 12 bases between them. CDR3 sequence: CASSLRNILDTQYF. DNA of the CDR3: TGTGCCAGCAGTTTACGGAACATCCTCGATACGCAGTATTTT.

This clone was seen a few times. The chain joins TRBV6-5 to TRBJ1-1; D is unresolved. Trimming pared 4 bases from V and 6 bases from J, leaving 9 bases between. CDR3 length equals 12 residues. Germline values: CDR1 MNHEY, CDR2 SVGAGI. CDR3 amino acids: CASSFETPEAFF. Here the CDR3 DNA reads TGTGCCAGCAGTTTCGAAACCCCTGAAGCTTTCTTT.